The present entry profiles one TCR beta chain with its context. No cognate antigen has been identified for it. No qualities accompany the bases; no much larger clone lies one base away. In the prospective study, participants were roughly 18 to 100 years old, resided in about two dozen geographic areas of the United States, and were enrolled through a virtual design. To assign participants to cohorts, the prospective study relied on clinical history that participants themselves reported in a screening survey and a study questionnaire. Mobile phlebotomists in the prospective study collected whole blood, serum and a nasopharyngeal or oropharyngeal swab from every participant. Over a roughly 2-month period, participants in the prospective study had the option of providing additional blood draws and questionnaires. Before DNA extraction, prospective study blood samples were shipped either frozen or at room temperature.

Taken from cysteine to phenylalanine, the CDR3 has 13 residues. Of the read, only the CDR3 DNA is kept; its 39 bases are in frame from base 1. Based on the germline V gene, the CDR1 and CDR2 sequences are ENHRY and SYGVKD. The germline ends are 11 bases apart after V is trimmed by 8 bases and J by 6 bases. The data were taken from a study of blood T cell repertoires in COVID-19 (dated by TCRdb to 2018 to 2021). Context from the whole study: The collaborator samples originated in the United States, Italy and Spain and spanned the acute and convalescent phases of COVID-19. The material from the prospective study consisted of cDNA or gDNA derived from T cells, B-cell-depleted T cells, or PBMCs. Deeply sampled blood TCRbeta repertoires from subjects exposed to, actively infected with, or recovered from COVID-19 were included in the dataset. A freely available public database, intended as a resource for researchers studying the immune response to SARS-CoV-2, is where the repertoires were released. The samples were drawn from two sources: the first 160 participants of the ongoing ImmuneRACE study, and over 1,000 subjects contributed by 6 global collaborators. Sample metadata almost always included a de-identified subject ID, COVID-19 status, age in years and sex. Where HLA class I and class II types were available, the types were taken from metadata supplied by the sample provider, not from assay-based typing.

Findings and caveats that apply to the study as a whole: Clinical and demographic metadata were provided uncurated, with the amount varying by source and participant.

TCRbeta CDR3 regions were amplified from genomic DNA by means of the immunoSEQ Assay, a bias-controlled multiplex PCR. In the original analysis: The number of nucleated cells in each sample was estimated by amplification of reference gene primers within the assay. To quantify the absolute abundance of each unique TCRbeta CDR3 rearrangement, sequence reads were collapsed and filtered. Productive Simpson clonality was computed per sample as the square root of Simpson's diversity index over productive rearrangements. Drawn from immuneACCESS, this table holds only the in-frame rearrangements with V and J called that TCRdb kept. Clones are partly lost; checked studies trace under half to an unresolved V gene and leave the rest unexplained. V and J calls and clone size are given by that table; D and trimming were obtained from the DNA. The sample table contains around 250,000 clones; only one count was recorded for 65% to 90% of them. 9.1% of the sample goes to the ten largest clones.

Sequencing was carried out using PBMCs or T cells enriched from blood (not recorded which). The rearranged segments are TRBV10-3 and TRBJ1-6; TRBD1 might be the D gene, on 5 matching bases. The origin of this receptor is a woman in her forties or fifties with acute COVID-19. Read as DNA, the sequence is TGTGCCATCTCCGGGGGAGGTAATTCACCCCTCCACTTT. Translated, it reads CAISGGGNSPLHF.